These 27 T cell receptor beta chains were sequenced from one sample in a study of cytomegalovirus exposure and HLA in healthy donors. PCR used 60 Vbeta primers and 13 Jbeta primers. Assay: immunoSEQ multiplex PCR; the TCRdb copy retains only in-frame clones and omits some. The sample shows 150,000 to 200,000 clones, around 83% of them seen only once. The material sequenced was PBMCs. Receptor source: a girl under 10 years old in good health and CMV-seropositive.

The J gene is TRBJ2-1, the V gene TRBV28; TRBD1 is a possible D gene (6 bases). Germline V gives CDR1 MDHEN, CDR2 SYDVKM. The CDR3 sequence is 14 residues long. V was clipped by 6 bases and J by 7 bases, with 16 bases between them. DNA of the CDR3: TGTGCCAGCAGCCAACCGGGACAAACAAATGAGCAGTTCTTC. Translation gives CASSQPGQTNEQFF.

The chain joins TRBV11-2 to TRBJ2-3; 7 bases line up with TRBD2. The V segment lost 5 bases and the J segment 6 bases; nucleotides outside the gene matches: 8. The germline V gene has CDR1 SGHAT and CDR2 FQNNGV. The CDR3 runs 14 residues. The CDR3 protein is CASSPTTSADTQYF. For the CDR3, the DNA is TGTGCCAGCAGCCCTACCACTAGCGCGGATACGCAGTATTTT.

The chain uses TRBV15 and TRBJ2-3; possible D gene TRBD2, 5 bases. The V and J ends lost 7 bases and 7 bases respectively, with 18 bases between them. This CDR3 is 14 amino acids long. Per the germline V gene, CDR1 is LNHNV and CDR2 is YYDKDF (reference sequence). This CDR3 is CATNSDARGYTQYF. The CDR3, as DNA: TGTGCCACCAACTCGGACGCCCGCGGGTATACGCAGTATTTT. Combining the CDR3 with reference TRBV15 and TRBJ2-3 gives the whole variable domain DAMVIQNPRYQVTQFGKPVTLSCSQTLNHNVMYWYQQKSSQAPKLLFHYYDKDFNNEADTPDNFQSRRPNTSFCFLDIRSPGLGDTAMYLCATNSDARGYTQYFGPGTRLTVL.

CDR3 sequence reads: CASSSFDRSYEQYF. CDR3 in DNA: TGTGCCAGTTCGTCCTTCGACAGGAGCTACGAGCAGTACTTC. The J gene is TRBJ2-7, the V gene TRBV27; possible D gene TRBD1, 6 bases. CDR1 and CDR2 (germline): MNHEY, SMNVEV (reference sequence). Trimming left V 9 bases short and J 3 bases short, with 18 bases between. The CDR3 covers 14 residues.

The chain uses TRBV5-1 and TRBJ2-2, with a weak D call TRBD1 (6 bases). This CDR3 comprises 15 residues. The germline V gene encodes CDR1 SGHRS and CDR2 YFSETQ. Trimming left V 0 bases short and J 5 bases short, with 11 bases between. CDR3 amino acids: CASSLVGGGTGELFF. As DNA, the CDR3 is TGCGCCAGCAGCTTGGTTGGGGGCGGTACCGGGGAGCTGTTTTTT. The variable domain in full, completed from reference TRBV5-1 and TRBJ2-2, reads KAGVTQTPRYLIKTRGQQVTLSCSPISGHRSVSWYQQTPGQGLQFLFEYFSETQRNKGNFPGRFSGRQFSNSRSEMNVSTLELGDSALYLCASSLVGGGTGELFFGEGSRLTVL.

The rearrangement uses TRBV5-1 and TRBJ2-1; 11 bases align to TRBD2. CDR1 is SGHRS and CDR2 is YFSETQ in the germline V gene. This CDR3 spans 16 amino acids. J lost 3 bases, V lost 4 bases, and 6 bases had no gene match. The CDR3: CASSPATSGIYNEQFF. The CDR3 nucleotides are TGCGCCAGCAGCCCAGCGACTAGCGGGATCTACAATGAGCAGTTCTTC.

The chain combines TRBV5-1 with TRBJ1-2, with TRBD1 matching over 8 bases. Germline V gene sequence: CDR1 SGHRS, CDR2 YFSETQ. J gave up 5 bases and V 4 bases, and 13 bases lay outside the gene matches. This CDR3 comprises 16 residues. The CDR3: CASSPRTGREGYGYTF. CDR3 sequence (DNA): TGCGCCAGCAGCCCCAGGACAGGGAGGGAGGGATATGGCTACACCTTC.

The chain has TRBV19 and TRBJ1-5, with 8 bases matching TRBD1. With V trimmed by 3 bases and J by 7 bases, 5 bases remained unmatched. Per germline, CDR1 LNHDA and CDR2 SQIVND (reference sequence). This CDR3 spans 14 amino acids. The CDR3 nucleotides read TGTGCCAGTAGTATCAGGGGGCGCGGACAGCCCCAGCATTTT. This sequence encodes CASSIRGRGQPQHF.

The sample holds a few counts of this clone. DNA for the CDR3: TGTGCCAGCAGCTCCCGACAGAGACTGAACACTGAAGCTTTCTTT. Translating it yields CASSSRQRLNTEAFF. The chain recombines TRBV6-5 with TRBJ1-1, with D perhaps TRBD1 (5 bases). The CDR3 sequence is 15 residues long. The germline gives CDR1 MNHEY, CDR2 SVGAGI. The ends were cut back, 6 bases at V and 0 bases at J, with 14 bases in the middle.

The chain combines TRBV5-1 with TRBJ2-7; 8 positions agree with TRBD1. The CDR3 consists of 14 residues. V was clipped by 4 bases and J by 3 bases; unmatched bases: 6. Germline V gene sequence: CDR1 SGHRS, CDR2 YFSETQ. The chain's CDR3 is CASSLDRVIYEQYF. The CDR3 nucleotides read TGCGCCAGCAGCCTGGACAGGGTGATCTACGAGCAGTACTTC.

V usage is TRBV2 and J usage is TRBJ1-3; D may be TRBD1 (6 bases). V lost 6 bases to trimming and J lost 3 bases, with 12 bases between them. Germline V gives CDR1 SNHLY, CDR2 FYNNEI. The CDR3 consists of 14 residues. The CDR3 here is CASRIRGSGNTIYF. DNA for the CDR3: TGTGCCAGCAGAATCAGGGGAAGTGGAAACACCATATATTTT.

V usage is TRBV5-6 and J usage is TRBJ2-3, with 11 bases identical to TRBD2. The J segment lost 4 bases and the V segment lost 1 base, leaving 5 bases of the junction unmatched. The germline CDR1 and CDR2 sequences are SGHDT and YYEEEE. The CDR3 has 16 amino acids. The CDR3 spells CASSLKASGRPDTQYF. CDR3 DNA: TGTGCCAGCAGCTTGAAGGCTAGCGGGAGGCCAGATACGCAGTATTTT.

The CDR3 region is CASRDKALANNEQFF. In DNA, the CDR3 is TGTGCCAGCAGGGACAAGGCACTAGCGAACAATGAGCAGTTCTTC. V is TRBV2 and J is TRBJ2-1; 7 bases are a match to TRBD2. The CDR3 is 15 residues long. Germline CDR1 reads SNHLY; CDR2 reads FYNNEI. Losses at the gene ends were 6 bases for V and 5 bases for J; bases not matched to a gene: 10.

V usage is TRBV9 and J usage is TRBJ2-7, with 7 bases that match TRBD2. Germline V gene sequence: CDR1 SGDLS, CDR2 YYNGEE. The V and J ends lost 0 bases and 6 bases, in that order; junction bases with no gene match: 12. The CDR3 is made up of 16 amino acids. CDR3 coding DNA: TGTGCCAGCAGCGTAGGGGAGGGGCAGGGTGGCGGCGAGCAGTACTTC. Translated, it gives CASSVGEGQGGGEQYF.

This clone was found a few times. The chain carries TRBV28 and TRBJ1-5, with no clear D. V was cut by 6 bases and J by 3 bases, with 9 bases left in between. Germline lookup yields CDR1 MDHEN and CDR2 SYDVKM. The length of the CDR3 is 13 residues. The CDR3 DNA reads as TGTGCCAGCAGGTGGACTATCAATCAGCCCCAGCATTTT. Its protein is CASRWTINQPQHF.

The chain recombines TRBV19 with TRBJ2-1; TRBD2 agrees at 13 bases. Germline V gives CDR1 LNHDA, CDR2 SQIVND (reference sequence). The CDR3 sequence is 16 residues long. The junction had 6 bases not matched to a gene; V was cut back by 6 bases and J by 4 bases. CDR3: CASSSWTSGSYNEQFF. CDR3 nucleotides: TGTGCCAGTAGCAGTTGGACTAGCGGGAGTTACAATGAGCAGTTCTTC.

The chain uses TRBV4-2 and TRBJ2-3; 7 bases line up with TRBD2. CDR1 is LGHNA, CDR2 YNFKEQ, per germline. Germline trimming cut 0 bases from V and 7 bases from J; bases unmatched to any gene: 10. The CDR3 sequence is 16 residues long. The CDR3 coding sequence is TGTGCCAGCAGCCAAGATTGGGGGGAGGGCCTTAATACGCAGTATTTT. It is translated as CASSQDWGEGLNTQYF.

J is TRBJ2-1 and V is TRBV2; 7 positions agree with TRBD2. CDR3 length: 13 residues. From germline, CDR1 is SNHLY and CDR2 FYNNEI. Trimming at V came to 7 bases and at J to 7 bases, leaving 7 bases not matched to a gene. The CDR3 DNA reads TGTGCCAGCATGCGGGAGAATTCGAATGAGCAGTTCTTC. Translation: CASMRENSNEQFF. Combining the CDR3 with reference TRBV2 and TRBJ2-1 gives the whole variable domain EPEVTQTPSHQVTQMGQEVILRCVPISNHLYFYWYRQILGQKVEFLVSFYNNEISEKSEIFDDQFSVERPDGSNFTLKIRSTKLEDSAMYFCASMRENSNEQFFGPGTRLTVL.

This clone showed up just once. The chain combines TRBV23-1 with TRBJ2-5; possibly TRBD1 for D (6 bases). TRBV23-1 is annotated as an ORF whose role is uncertain. The V end was cut by 10 bases, the J end by 0 bases, with 9 bases between. This CDR3 comprises 12 residues. CDR3: CAIYRDQETQYF. The CDR3 bases are TGCGCCATCTACAGGGACCAAGAGACCCAGTACTTC.

The V gene is TRBV7-8, the J gene TRBJ1-1; D not resolved. The V and J ends lost 1 base and 0 bases respectively, with 9 bases between them. The CDR3 loop spans 15 amino acids. Germline V gene sequence: CDR1 SGHVS, CDR2 FQNEAQ. Here the CDR3 reads CASSLEDGMNTEAFF. CDR3 nucleotide sequence: TGTGCCAGCAGCTTAGAAGACGGGATGAACACTGAAGCTTTCTTT.

The chain links TRBV19 to TRBJ1-2; no definite D call. The V end lost 4 bases, the J end lost 2 bases, and 8 bases lay between the germline ends. CDR3 size: 13 residues. In germline, CDR1 is LNHDA, CDR2 SQIVND (reference sequence). The CDR3 protein is CASSTQWNYGYTF. The CDR3 region has the DNA TGTGCCAGTAGTACACAGTGGAACTATGGCTACACCTTC.

In this sample, this clone turned up once. The gene calls are TRBV16 and TRBJ1-5; D is undetermined. Germline V gene lookup returns CDR1 KGHSY and CDR2 FQNENV. This CDR3 contains 15 residues. The V gene lost 4 bases and the J gene lost 0 bases, with 10 bases spanning the gap. This CDR3 reads CASSLRTISNQPQHF. The CDR3 region has the DNA TGTGCCAGCAGCCTCAGGACTATTAGCAATCAGCCCCAGCATTTT.

This chain joins TRBV15 and TRBJ2-1, with TRBD1 as a possible D gene (5 bases). V was pared by 9 bases and J by 7 bases, with 16 bases between. Germline CDR1 LNHNV, CDR2 YYDKDF (reference sequence). The CDR3 has 13 amino acids. In DNA form, the CDR3 reads TGTGCCACAGCGCGTAGCAGGGAAAATGAGCAGTTCTTC. Its protein is CATARSRENEQFF.

The J gene is TRBJ2-3, the V gene TRBV5-1, with 10 nucleotides matching TRBD1. CDR3 length equals 19 residues. Germline loops: CDR1 SGHRS, CDR2 YFSETQ. V shed 0 bases, J shed 0 bases, and the junction held 10 bases outside the gene matches. CDR3 bases: TGCGCCAGCAGCTTGGGGACAGGGGGTAGTGGGGCTAGCACAGATACGCAGTATTTT. This sequence encodes CASSLGTGGSGASTDTQYF.

This clone was seen only once. The chain carries TRBV30 and TRBJ2-6, with no clear D. V lost 0 bases, J lost 2 bases, and 8 bases lay in between. CDR1 is GTSNPN, CDR2 SVGIG, per germline (reference sequence). There are 15 residues in the CDR3. The CDR3 sequence is CAWSVGQPGANVLTF. The DNA of the CDR3 is TGTGCCTGGAGTGTTGGGCAGCCTGGGGCCAACGTCCTGACTTTC.

The chain carries TRBV19 and TRBJ1-3; TRBD1 matches 8 bases. The CDR3 is made up of 16 amino acids. Losses at the gene ends were 9 bases for V and 2 bases for J; bases not matched to a gene: 12. Germline assignment: CDR1 LNHDA and CDR2 SQIVND (reference sequence). The CDR3 sequence is CASTIGQGITGNTIYF. In nucleotides, the CDR3 is TGTGCCAGCACTATAGGACAGGGAATTACTGGAAACACCATATATTTT.

This chain uses TRBV5-1 with TRBJ1-2; 8 bases match TRBD1. The germline CDR1 and CDR2 sequences are SGHRS and YFSETQ. This CDR3 contains 14 residues. V dropped 0 bases and J dropped 4; count of bases not matched to a gene: 2. The CDR3 sequence is CASSLDRGAYGYTF. The CDR3 nucleotides read TGCGCCAGCAGCTTGGACAGGGGGGCCTATGGCTACACCTTC.